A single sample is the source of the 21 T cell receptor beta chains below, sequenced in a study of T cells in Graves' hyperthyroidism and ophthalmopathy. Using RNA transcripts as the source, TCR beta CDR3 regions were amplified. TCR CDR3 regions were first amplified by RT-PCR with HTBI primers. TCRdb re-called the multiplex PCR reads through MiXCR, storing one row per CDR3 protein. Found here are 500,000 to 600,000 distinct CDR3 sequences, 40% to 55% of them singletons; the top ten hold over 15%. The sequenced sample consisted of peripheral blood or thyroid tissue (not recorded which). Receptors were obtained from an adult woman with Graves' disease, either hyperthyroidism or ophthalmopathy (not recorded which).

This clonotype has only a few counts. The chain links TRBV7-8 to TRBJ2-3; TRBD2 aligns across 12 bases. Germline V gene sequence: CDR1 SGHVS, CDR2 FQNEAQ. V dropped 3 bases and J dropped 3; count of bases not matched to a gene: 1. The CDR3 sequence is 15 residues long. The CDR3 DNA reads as TGTGCCAGCAGCTTCGGGACTAGCGGGACAGATACGCAGTATTTT. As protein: CASSFGTSGTDTQYF.

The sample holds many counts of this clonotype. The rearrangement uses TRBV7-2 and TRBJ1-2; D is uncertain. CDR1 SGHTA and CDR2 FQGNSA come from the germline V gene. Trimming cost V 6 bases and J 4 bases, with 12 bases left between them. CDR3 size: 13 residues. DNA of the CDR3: TGTGCCAGCAGTCCGGACGTATTCTATGGCTACACCTTC. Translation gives CASSPDVFYGYTF.

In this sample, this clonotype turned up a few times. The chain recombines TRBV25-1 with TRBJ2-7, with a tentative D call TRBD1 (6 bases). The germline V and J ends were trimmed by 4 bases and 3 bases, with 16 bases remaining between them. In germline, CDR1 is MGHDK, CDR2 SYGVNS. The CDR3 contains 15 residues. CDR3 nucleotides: TGTGCCAGCAGTGGCGACAGGTTATCTGGCTACGAGCAGTACTTC. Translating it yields CASSGDRLSGYEQYF.

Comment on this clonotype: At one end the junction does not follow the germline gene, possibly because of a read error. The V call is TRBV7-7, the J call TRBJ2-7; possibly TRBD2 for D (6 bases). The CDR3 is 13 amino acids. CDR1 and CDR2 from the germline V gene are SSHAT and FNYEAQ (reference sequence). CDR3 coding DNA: TGTGCTAGCAGCCACCGGGAGCCCTACGAGCAGTACTTC. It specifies CASSHREPYEQYF.

Written as DNA, the CDR3 is TGTGCCACCAGACTCCAAACAGGGGAAAAACTGTTTTTT. As protein: CATRLQTGEKLFF. This chain joins TRBV15 and TRBJ1-4, with a possible D match to TRBD1 (6 bases). This CDR3 has 13 residues. Germline V gene lookup returns CDR1 LNHNV and CDR2 YYDKDF (reference sequence). V was pared by 6 bases and J by 8 bases, with 13 bases between. The full variable domain, completed using reference TRBV15 and TRBJ1-4, is DAMVIQNPRYQVTQFGKPVTLSCSQTLNHNVMYWYQQKSSQAPKLLFHYYDKDFNNEADTPDNFQSRRPNTSFCFLDIRSPGLGDTAMYLCATRLQTGEKLFFGSGTQLSVL.

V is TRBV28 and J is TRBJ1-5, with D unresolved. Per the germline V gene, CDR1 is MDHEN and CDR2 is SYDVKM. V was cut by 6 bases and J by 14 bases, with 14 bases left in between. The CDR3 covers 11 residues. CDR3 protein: CASRQQLEEHF. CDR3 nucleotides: TGTGCCAGCAGACAACAGCTAGAGGAGCATTTT. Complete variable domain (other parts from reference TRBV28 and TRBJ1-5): DVKVTQSSRYLVKRTGEKVFLECVQDMDHENMFWYRQDPGLGLRLIYFSYDVKMKEKGDIPEGYSVSREKKERFSLILESASTNQTSMYLCASRQQLEEHFGDGTRLSIL.

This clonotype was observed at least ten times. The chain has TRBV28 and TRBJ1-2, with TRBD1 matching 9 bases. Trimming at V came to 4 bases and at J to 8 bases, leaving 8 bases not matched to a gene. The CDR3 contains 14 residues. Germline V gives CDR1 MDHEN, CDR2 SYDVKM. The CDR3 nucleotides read TGTGCCAGCAGTTCCACGGGACAGGGTAACGGCTACACCTTC. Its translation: CASSSTGQGNGYTF.

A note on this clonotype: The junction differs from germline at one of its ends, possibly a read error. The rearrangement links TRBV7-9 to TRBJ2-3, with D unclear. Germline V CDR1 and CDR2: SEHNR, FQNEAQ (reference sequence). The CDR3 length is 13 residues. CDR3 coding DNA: TGTGCTAGCAGCTTAGGCCGTGCAGATACGCAGTATTTT. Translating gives CASSLGRADTQYF.

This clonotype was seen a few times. The CDR3 DNA is TGTGCCAGCAGATCACCTGCAACTAATGAAAAACTGTTTTTT. Translating gives CASRSPATNEKLFF. The chain couples TRBV25-1 to TRBJ1-4; D call uncertain. The CDR3 runs 14 residues. Germline CDR1 reads MGHDK; CDR2 reads SYGVNS. Trimming pared 6 bases from V and 0 bases from J, leaving 8 bases between.

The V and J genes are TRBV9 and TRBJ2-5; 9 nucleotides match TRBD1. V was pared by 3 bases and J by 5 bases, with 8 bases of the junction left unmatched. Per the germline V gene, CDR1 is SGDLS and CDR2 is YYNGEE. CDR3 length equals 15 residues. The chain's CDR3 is CASSAGTGPGETQYF. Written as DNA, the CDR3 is TGTGCCAGCAGCGCCGGGACAGGGCCAGGGGAGACCCAGTACTTC.

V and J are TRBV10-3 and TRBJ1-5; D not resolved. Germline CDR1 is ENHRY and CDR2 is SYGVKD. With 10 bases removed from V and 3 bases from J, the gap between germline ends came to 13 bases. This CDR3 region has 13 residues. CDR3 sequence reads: CATGAGFNQPQHF. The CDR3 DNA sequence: TGTGCCACCGGAGCGGGATTCAATCAGCCCCAGCATTTT.

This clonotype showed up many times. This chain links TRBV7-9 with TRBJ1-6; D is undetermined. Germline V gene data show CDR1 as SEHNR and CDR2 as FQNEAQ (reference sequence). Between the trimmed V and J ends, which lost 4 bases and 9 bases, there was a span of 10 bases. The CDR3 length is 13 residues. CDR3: CASSSLEGSPLHF. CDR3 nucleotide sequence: TGTGCCAGCAGCTCCTTAGAGGGTTCACCCCTCCACTTT.

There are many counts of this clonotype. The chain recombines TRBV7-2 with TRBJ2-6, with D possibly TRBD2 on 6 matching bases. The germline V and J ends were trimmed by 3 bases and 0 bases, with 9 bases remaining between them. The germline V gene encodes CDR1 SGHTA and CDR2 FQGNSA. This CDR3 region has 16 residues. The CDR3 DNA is TGTGCCAGCAGCTTGGGAGGTATCTCTGGGGCCAACGTCCTGACTTTC. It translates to CASSLGGISGANVLTF.

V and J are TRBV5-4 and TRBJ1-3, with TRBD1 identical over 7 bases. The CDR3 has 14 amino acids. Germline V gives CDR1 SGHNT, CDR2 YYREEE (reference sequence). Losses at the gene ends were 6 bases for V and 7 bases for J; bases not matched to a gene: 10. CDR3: CASTTSRGDNTIYF. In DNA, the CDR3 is TGTGCCAGCACCACAAGCAGGGGGGATAACACCATATATTTT.

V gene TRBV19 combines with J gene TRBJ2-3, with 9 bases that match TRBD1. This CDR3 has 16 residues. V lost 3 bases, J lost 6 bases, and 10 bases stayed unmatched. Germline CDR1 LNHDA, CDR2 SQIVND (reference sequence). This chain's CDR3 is CASSIGTGLGMDTQYF. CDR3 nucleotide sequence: TGTGCCAGTAGTATCGGGACAGGGTTGGGGATGGATACGCAGTATTTT.

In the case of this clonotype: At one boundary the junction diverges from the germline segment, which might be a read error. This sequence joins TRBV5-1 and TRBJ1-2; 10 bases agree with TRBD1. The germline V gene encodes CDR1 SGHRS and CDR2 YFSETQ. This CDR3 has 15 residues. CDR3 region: CASSPDRGDAYGYTF. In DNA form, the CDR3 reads TGTGCCAGCAGTCCGGACAGGGGGGATGCCTATGGCTACACCTTC. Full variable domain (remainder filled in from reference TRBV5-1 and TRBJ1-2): KAGVTQTPRYLIKTRGQQVTLSCSPISGHRSVSWYQQTPGQGLQFLFEYFSETQRNKGNFPGRFSGRQFSNSRSEMNVSTLELGDSALYLCASSPDRGDAYGYTFGSGTRLTVV.

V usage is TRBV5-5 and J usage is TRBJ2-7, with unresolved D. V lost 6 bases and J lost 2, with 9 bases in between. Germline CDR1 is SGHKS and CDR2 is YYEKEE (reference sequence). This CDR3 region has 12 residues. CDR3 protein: CASTSSPYEQYF. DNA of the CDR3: TGTGCCAGCACCTCTAGTCCCTACGAGCAGTACTTC.

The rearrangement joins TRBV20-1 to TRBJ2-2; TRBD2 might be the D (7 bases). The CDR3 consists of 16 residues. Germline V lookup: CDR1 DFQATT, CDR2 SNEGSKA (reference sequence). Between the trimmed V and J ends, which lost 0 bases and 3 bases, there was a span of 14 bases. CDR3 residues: CSARDLGGPHTGELFF. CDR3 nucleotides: TGCAGTGCTAGAGATCTCGGGGGGCCTCACACCGGGGAGCTGTTTTTT.

CDR3 sequence (DNA): TGTGCCAGCAGGCAGACAGGGGCCGGGGACACTGAAGCTTTCTTT. This encodes CASRQTGAGDTEAFF. This chain joins TRBV12-3 or TRBV12-4 and TRBJ1-1; 8 bases agree with TRBD1. CDR3 length equals 15 residues. The ends lost 6 bases at V and 3 bases at J; junction bases unmatched: 9.

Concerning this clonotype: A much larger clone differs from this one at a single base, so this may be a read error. CDR3 region: CASSSRPPRNEKLFF. The CDR3 DNA follows: TGTGCCAGCAGCTCCCGCCCCCCCCGTAATGAAAAACTGTTTTTT. This chain joins TRBV11-2 and TRBJ1-4; D is ambiguous. The germline V gene encodes CDR1 SGHAT and CDR2 FQNNGV. V was trimmed by 4 bases and J by 4 bases, leaving 13 bases between them. The CDR3 runs 15 residues. The full variable domain, with the rest looked up from reference TRBV11-2 and TRBJ1-4, is EAGVAQSPRYKIIEKRQSVAFWCNPISGHATLYWYQQILGQGPKLLIQFQNNGVVDDSQLPKDRFSAERLKGVDSTLKIQPAKLEDSAVYLCASSSRPPRNEKLFFGSGTQLSVL.

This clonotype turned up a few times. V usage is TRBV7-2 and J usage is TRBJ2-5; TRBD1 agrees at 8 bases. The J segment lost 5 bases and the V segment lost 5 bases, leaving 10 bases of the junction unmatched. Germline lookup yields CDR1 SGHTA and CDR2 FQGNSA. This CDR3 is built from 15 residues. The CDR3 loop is CASSPWTGREETQYF. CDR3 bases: TGTGCCAGCAGCCCCTGGACAGGGAGAGAGGAGACCCAGTACTTC. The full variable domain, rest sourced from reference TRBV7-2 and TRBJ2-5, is GAGVSQSPSNKVTEKGKDVELRCDPISGHTALYWYRQSLGQGLEFLIYFQGNSAPDKSGLPSDRFSAERTGGSVSTLTIQRTQQEDSAVYLCASSPWTGREETQYFGPGTRLLVL.